This TCR beta chain comes out of a study of OX40 agonist ivuxolimab in advanced cancers. This clone has only a few counts. Sequencing used immunoSEQ multiplex PCR; TCRdb keeps in-frame clones, though not all of them. This sample has about 67,000 clones; approximately 85% occur once, and the top ten carry around 2%. The study sampled blood at baseline, cycle 4 day 1, and cycle 7 day 1. Germline V gene sequence: CDR1 MGHDK, CDR2 SYGVNS. The CDR3 extends over 12 amino acids. Trimming left V 5 bases short and J 11 bases short, with 12 bases between. The chain recombines TRBV25-1 with TRBJ1-4, with D possibly TRBD1 on 5 matching bases. The input for sequencing was CD4+ or CD8+ T cells sorted from blood, taken in a trial of the OX40 agonist ivuxolimab. The sequence was obtained from an adult with an advanced solid tumor such as melanoma, head and neck, liver or kidney cancer. The DNA for the CDR3 is TGTGCCAGCAGTCTAGGGGTGGAGAAACTGTTTTTT. Residues: CASSLGVEKLFF.